A selection of T cell receptor beta chains follows, all from one sample in a study of cytomegalovirus exposure and HLA in healthy donors. Clones were read by immunoSEQ multiplex PCR, and TCRdb kept only the in-frame ones, dropping some. This sample carries around 190,000 clones, 65% to 85% of them seen once, and the ten largest clones take just under 3%. The sample was PBMCs. The receptors derive from a woman in her thirties in good health and CMV-seronegative. Both conserved end residues are part of each CDR3. Each record gives: D gene, clone size, J gene, V gene, CDR3 protein, CDR3 DNA. A D gene is named only where the DNA matches it firmly. Some rows have no size entry. The others give once, few or many, or a class for an expanded clone.

>-|-|TRBJ2-2|TRBV27
CASSLHGPNTGELFF
TGTGCCAGCAGTTTACATGGCCCGAACACCGGGGAGCTGTTTTTT
>-|-|TRBJ2-1|TRBV6-6
CASSPSTPTYNEQFF
TGTGCCAGCAGTCCCTCAACGCCTACTTACAATGAGCAGTTCTTC
>TRBD1|-|TRBJ2-7|TRBV27
CASSLGTGYYEQYF
TGTGCCAGCTCCCTCGGGACAGGGTACTACGAGCAGTACTTC
>TRBD2|-|TRBJ2-6|TRBV28
CASSGRTGANVLTF
TGTGCCAGTAGCGGGAGAACTGGGGCCAACGTCCTGACTTTC
>TRBD1|few|TRBJ1-4|TRBV5-1
CASNRRDRDDEKLFF
TGCGCCAGTAACAGGAGGGACAGGGATGATGAAAAACTGTTTTTT
>-|few|TRBJ2-7|TRBV4-1
CASSLRDTSYEQYF
TGCGCCAGCAGCCTACGGGACACCTCCTACGAGCAGTACTTC
>-|-|TRBJ2-7|TRBV7-8
CASSLFSGYGEQYF
TGTGCCAGCAGCTTGTTCTCAGGATATGGCGAGCAGTACTTC
>-|-|TRBJ1-6|TRBV7-9
CASSLEDSLNSPLHF
TGTGCCAGCAGCCTAGAGGACAGCCTTAATTCACCCCTCCACTTT
>-|many|TRBJ2-7|TRBV7-6
CASSFREKDLEQYF
TGTGCCAGCAGCTTTCGGGAAAAGGATCTCGAGCAGTACTTC
>TRBD2|medium-sized|TRBJ2-1|TRBV6-4
CASSDTSGTYNEQFF
TGTGCCAGCAGTGACACTAGCGGGACCTACAATGAGCAGTTCTTC
>-|once|TRBJ1-2|TRBV29-1
CSVGEGGYGYTF
TGCAGCGTTGGGGAGGGGGGCTATGGCTACACCTTC
>-|-|TRBJ1-1|TRBV6-5
CASSYTGHSNTEAFF
TGTGCCAGCAGTTATACCGGACATTCGAACACTGAAGCTTTCTTT
>TRBD2|-|TRBJ2-1|TRBV6-1
CASSDLAGGTSYNEQFF
TGTGCCAGCAGTGACCTGGCGGGAGGTACCTCCTACAATGAGCAGTTCTTC
>-|-|TRBJ1-2|TRBV19
CASSIGASNYGYTF
TGTGCCAGTAGTATTGGAGCATCTAACTATGGCTACACCTTC
>TRBD2|few|TRBJ2-3|TRBV28
CASSLSTGGSWDTQYF
TGTGCCAGCAGTTTATCAACGGGAGGCTCGTGGGATACGCAGTATTTT
>-|-|TRBJ2-1|TRBV5-1
CASSNSGNEQFF
TGCGCCAGCAGCAATAGCGGAAATGAGCAGTTCTTC
>-|-|TRBJ2-7|TRBV5-4
CASSLGPDYLSYEQYF
TGTGCCAGCAGCTTGGGCCCGGACTACCTCTCCTACGAGCAGTACTTC
>-|-|TRBJ1-3|TRBV7-8
CASSLPYSGNTIYF
TGTGCCAGCAGCTTACCGTACTCTGGAAACACCATATATTTT
>-|few|TRBJ1-1|TRBV2
CATALGGTEAFF
TGTGCCACAGCATTGGGGGGCACTGAAGCTTTCTTT
>-|-|TRBJ2-1|TRBV6-5
CASRMTSNEQFF
TGTGCCAGCAGAATGACTAGCAATGAGCAGTTCTTC
>TRBD2|-|TRBJ2-3|TRBV10-3
CAISSGTLGTDTQYF
TGTGCCATCAGTAGCGGGACCTTGGGCACAGATACGCAGTATTTT
>TRBD1|-|TRBJ1-2|TRBV18
CASSPPPDRVNYGYTF
TGTGCCAGCTCACCCCCCCCCGACAGGGTGAACTATGGCTACACCTTC
>-|once|TRBJ1-1|TRBV4-1
CASSKAGGYRQFSPMNTEAFF
TGCGCCAGCAGCAAAGCGGGGGGATATAGACAATTTTCACCAATGAACACTGAAGCTTTCTTT
>TRBD1|-|TRBJ1-5|TRBV28
CASRSWGQTRVAQHF
TGTGCCAGCAGGAGTTGGGGACAGACCCGTGTGGCCCAGCATTTT
>-|-|TRBJ1-2|TRBV6-5
CASSYRGGIGYTF
TGTGCCAGCAGTTACAGGGGAGGAATTGGCTACACCTTC
>TRBD1|-|TRBJ2-7|TRBV2
CASSEFRGSGNEQYF
TGTGCCAGCAGTGAATTCAGGGGGTCCGGGAACGAGCAGTACTTC
>-|once|TRBJ2-1|TRBV7-8
CASSDESRIEQFF
TGTGCCAGCAGCGATGAGTCTCGTATTGAGCAGTTCTTC
>TRBD2|-|TRBJ2-7|TRBV28
CASSWGTSGAPYEQYF
TGTGCCAGCAGTTGGGGGACTAGCGGGGCCCCCTACGAGCAGTACTTC
>-|-|TRBJ1-1|TRBV13
CASSLSGSQAFF
TGTGCCAGCAGCTTGAGTGGGAGCCAAGCTTTCTTT
>TRBD1|few|TRBJ2-7|TRBV18
CASSPSTGGYPEYF
TGTGCCAGCTCACCCTCGACAGGGGGTTATCCGGAGTACTTC
>TRBD1|-|TRBJ2-1|TRBV11-2
CASSLSARAGGYNEQFF
TGTGCCAGCAGCTTATCCGCTCGGGCAGGGGGCTACAATGAGCAGTTCTTC
>-|-|TRBJ1-3|TRBV23-1
CASSQGTGVSGNTIYF
TGCGCCAGCAGTCAAGGAACAGGCGTCTCTGGAAACACCATATATTTT
>-|-|TRBJ2-6|TRBV28
CASSSLLAGANVLTF
TGTGCCAGCAGTTCCCTGTTAGCTGGGGCCAACGTCCTGACTTTC
>-|-|TRBJ1-4|TRBV2
CASRDSRGLDNEKLFF
TGTGCCAGCAGGGATTCCCGGGGATTGGATAATGAGAAACTGTTTTTT
>-|-|TRBJ2-2|TRBV7-6
CASSPQGSGYTGELFF
TGTGCCAGCAGCCCTCAGGGGTCCGGGTACACCGGGGAGCTGTTTTTT
>-|-|TRBJ1-5|TRBV6-1
CASMGGGLKPQHF
TGTGCCAGCATGGGCGGGGGGCTTAAGCCCCAGCATTTT
>-|-|TRBJ1-1|TRBV29-1
CSVGGDSGEAFF
TGCAGCGTGGGGGGAGACTCAGGTGAAGCTTTCTTT
>-|-|TRBJ1-1|TRBV7-3
CASSPRGGGTEAFF
TGTGCCAGCAGCCCGAGGGGGGGAGGTACAGAAGCTTTCTTT
>-|-|TRBJ2-3|TRBV4-1
CASSQVRVTDTQYF
TGCGCCAGCAGCCAAGTCAGGGTCACAGATACGCAGTATTTT
>-|-|TRBJ1-1|TRBV6-1
CASSGRAAEAFF
TGTGCCAGCAGTGGGCGGGCAGCTGAAGCTTTCTTT
>TRBD1|-|TRBJ1-5|TRBV18
CASSPETGKGQPQHF
TGTGCCAGCTCACCAGAGACAGGGAAGGGTCAGCCCCAGCATTTT
>-|-|TRBJ2-3|TRBV29-1
CSVEGGLHSTDTQYF
TGCAGCGTTGAAGGTGGACTACATAGCACAGATACGCAGTATTTT
>-|-|TRBJ2-1|TRBV5-6
CASRLWWENDEQFF
TGTGCCAGCAGATTGTGGTGGGAGAACGATGAGCAGTTCTTC
>TRBD1|-|TRBJ2-7|TRBV18
CASSPGQGGEQYF
TGTGCCAGCTCACCGGGACAGGGGGGCGAGCAGTACTTC
>-|-|TRBJ2-7|TRBV6-1
CASSELGASYEQYF
TGTGCCAGCAGTGAGTTGGGGGCCTCCTACGAGCAGTACTTC
>TRBD2|-|TRBJ2-1|TRBV29-1
CSVSGGSSYNEQFF
TGCAGCGTTAGCGGGGGGAGCTCCTACAATGAGCAGTTCTTC
>-|-|TRBJ2-7|TRBV27
CASSLVFRGGFYEQYF
TGTGCCAGCAGTTTAGTTTTCAGGGGAGGGTTCTACGAGCAGTACTTC
>TRBD1|once|TRBJ1-2|TRBV19
CASSMTGDGYTF
TGTGCCAGTAGTATGACAGGGGATGGCTACACCTTC
>TRBD2|-|TRBJ2-5|TRBV11-3
CASSSRLAGGETQYF
TGTGCCAGCAGCTCTCGACTAGCGGGGGGTGAGACCCAGTACTTC
>-|-|TRBJ2-1|TRBV5-1
CASSTYDSDQFF
TGCGCCAGCAGCACTTATGACAGCGACCAGTTCTTC
>-|-|TRBJ1-5|TRBV28
CASRPAGEPQHF
TGTGCCAGCAGACCCGCGGGGGAGCCCCAGCATTTT
>-|-|TRBJ1-1|TRBV10-1
CASSNSRTEAFF
TGCGCCAGCAGTAATAGTCGGACTGAAGCTTTCTTT
>TRBD1|-|TRBJ2-5|TRBV4-1
CASSQVNAGGGETQYF
TGCGCCAGCAGCCAAGTGAATGCAGGGGGTGGAGAGACCCAGTACTTC
>-|-|TRBJ1-1|TRBV5-1
CASSPYGGQGSFF
TGCGCCAGCAGCCCCTACGGGGGGCAAGGGTCTTTCTTT
>-|-|TRBJ1-6|TRBV30
CAWSVWGGGLLGPLHF
TGTGCCTGGAGTGTATGGGGGGGAGGCCTTTTGGGACCCCTCCACTTT
>-|-|TRBJ2-3|TRBV7-9
CASSLVPADTQYF
TGTGCCAGCAGCTTAGTTCCGGCAGATACGCAGTATTTT
>-|-|TRBJ2-7|TRBV6-1
CASIRTGSSYEQYF
TGTGCCAGCATCCGGACGGGGTCCTCCTACGAGCAGTACTTC